The 15 T cell receptor beta chains below come from one sample, sequenced in a study of cytomegalovirus exposure and HLA in healthy donors (dated by TCRdb to about 2017). The protocol used for the library was the immunoSEQ multiplex PCR assay. For the multiplex PCR, a mixture combining 60 forward primers for TCR Vbeta segments and 13 reverse primers for TCR Jbeta segments was used. TCRdb limited this immuneACCESS table to in-frame rearrangements with V and J called. A share of clones is missing; checked studies link under half to unresolved V genes, and the rest is unexplained. The sample profile shows around 160,000 clones; almost 80% of them were found once. The ten largest clones represent approximately 6.9% of the sample. The sequenced sample was PBMCs. The receptors originated from a woman aged 40 to 50 in good health and CMV-seropositive.

The chain carries TRBV6-1 and TRBJ1-2; TRBD1 is a possible D gene (6 bases). CDR3 length: 15 residues. V gave up 3 bases and J gave up 4 bases, with 15 bases separating them. The germline V gene encodes CDR1 MNHNS and CDR2 SASEGT. CDR3 loop: CASSESRGPGYGYTF. CDR3 nucleotide sequence: TGTGCCAGCAGTGAGTCCAGGGGCCCCGGCTATGGCTACACCTTC.

This clone was counted only a few times. V is TRBV14 and J is TRBJ1-1; D is ambiguous. The V end was cut by 4 bases, the J end by 5 bases, with 11 bases between. CDR3 size: 13 residues. The V gene's germline CDR1 is SGHDN and CDR2 FVKESK. The CDR3 is CASSRGLGTEAFF. DNA of the CDR3: TGTGCCAGCAGCCGCGGGCTCGGGACTGAAGCTTTCTTT.

CDR3 loop: CASSLTGGNTGELFF. The CDR3 DNA reads as TGTGCCAGCAGCTTAACAGGGGGCAACACCGGGGAGCTGTTTTTT. The J gene is TRBJ2-2, the V gene TRBV7-9, with 9 bases aligning to TRBD1. The CDR3 is made up of 15 amino acids. In germline, CDR1 is SEHNR, CDR2 FQNEAQ (reference sequence). Trimming removed 2 bases from V and 2 bases from J; junction bases left unmatched: 0.

There are a few counts of this clone. The chain combines TRBV4-1 with TRBJ1-1, with 10 bases fitting TRBD1. The CDR3 is made up of 15 amino acids. After removal of 1 base from V and 6 bases from J, the junction contained 5 bases not matched to a gene. Germline CDR1 and CDR2: MGHRA and YSYEKL. The CDR3 protein is CASSQADRGLAEAFF. The DNA for the CDR3 is TGCGCCAGCAGCCAAGCCGACAGGGGGCTCGCTGAAGCTTTCTTT.

Written as DNA, the CDR3 is TGTGCCAGCAGTTACTCTAGCGGGGGGTCCGGGGAGACCCAGTACTTC. As protein: CASSYSSGGSGETQYF. The chain links TRBV6-5 to TRBJ2-5, with 10 bases aligning to TRBD2. The junction had 6 bases not matched to a gene; V was cut back by 0 bases and J by 5 bases. Germline V gives CDR1 MNHEY, CDR2 SVGAGI. The CDR3 sequence is 16 residues long.

The chain links TRBV6-1 to TRBJ2-7, with D maybe TRBD2 (6 bases). Trimming stripped 0 bases from V and 1 base from J, with 7 bases between. Germline CDR1 MNHNS, CDR2 SASEGT. There are 14 residues in the CDR3. CDR3 loop: CASSEAAGSYEQYF. The DNA for the CDR3 is TGTGCCAGCAGTGAAGCGGCGGGGTCCTACGAGCAGTACTTC.

The chain carries TRBV30 and TRBJ2-1, with 9 nucleotides matching TRBD2. V shed 3 bases, J shed 6 bases, and the junction held 6 bases outside the gene matches. This CDR3 contains 14 residues. CDR1 and CDR2 (germline): GTSNPN, SVGIG (reference sequence). The CDR3 region is CAWSSGGLINEQFF. CDR3 nucleotides: TGTGCCTGGAGCAGCGGGGGGCTGATCAATGAGCAGTTCTTC.

This clone was seen only a few times. The chain links TRBV28 to TRBJ2-2; D ambiguous. V was clipped by 0 bases and J by 6 bases, with 5 bases between them. In germline, CDR1 is MDHEN, CDR2 SYDVKM. The CDR3 runs 13 residues. The CDR3 sequence is CASSLWAPGELFF. In DNA form, the CDR3 reads TGTGCCAGCAGTTTATGGGCTCCCGGGGAGCTGTTTTTT.

The chain uses TRBV6-5 and TRBJ2-1; the match to TRBD2 covers 14 bases. V lost 6 bases and J lost 9; bases outside the gene matches: 4. CDR1 is MNHEY and CDR2 is SVGAGI in the germline V gene. CDR3 length: 14 residues. Written as DNA, the CDR3 is TGTGCCAGCAGGACCGGGACTAGCGGGGGTGAGCAGTTCTTC. Translating gives CASRTGTSGGEQFF.

The gene calls are TRBV21-1 and TRBJ2-7; TRBD1 is taken as the D call from the table, unchecked against the DNA. TRBV21-1 is a listed pseudogene. The CDR3 spans 19 residues. CDR3 loop: CASSKSATGFLYPGYEQYF. The CDR3 coding sequence is TGTGCCAGCAGCAAATCGGCGACAGGGTTTCTCTACCCAGGCTACGAGCAGTACTTC.

The gene calls are TRBV28 and TRBJ1-5; D ambiguous. The CDR3 runs to 13 residues. V gave up 3 bases and J gave up 6 bases, with 9 bases separating them. Germline lookup yields CDR1 MDHEN and CDR2 SYDVKM. The CDR3 sequence is CASSFSLSQPQHF. The DNA for the CDR3 is TGTGCCAGCAGTTTTTCGTTGAGTCAGCCCCAGCATTTT. The full variable domain, rest sourced from reference TRBV28 and TRBJ1-5, is DVKVTQSSRYLVKRTGEKVFLECVQDMDHENMFWYRQDPGLGLRLIYFSYDVKMKEKGDIPEGYSVSREKKERFSLILESASTNQTSMYLCASSFSLSQPQHFGDGTRLSIL.

This clone has a handful of counts. The V call is TRBV10-3, the J call TRBJ2-1; D perhaps matches TRBD1 (5 bases). The CDR3 extends over 15 amino acids. CDR1 ENHRY and CDR2 SYGVKD come from the germline V gene. Trimming removed 2 bases from V and 7 bases from J, with 15 bases in between. CDR3 in DNA: TGTGCCATCAGTGAGGGGGCCCAAGGAGTTAATGAGCAGTTCTTC. This translates into CAISEGAQGVNEQFF.

The chain is built from TRBV5-1 and TRBJ1-1; TRBD1 is a possible D gene (6 bases). V lost 4 bases, J lost 6 bases, and 13 bases lay in between. Germline loops: CDR1 SGHRS, CDR2 YFSETQ. The CDR3 covers 13 residues. In nucleotides, the CDR3 is TGCGCCAGCAGCCCCATGGACAGAGCTGAAGCTTTCTTT. This gives the protein CASSPMDRAEAFF. The entire variable domain, with the rest obtained from reference TRBV5-1 and TRBJ1-1, is as follows: KAGVTQTPRYLIKTRGQQVTLSCSPISGHRSVSWYQQTPGQGLQFLFEYFSETQRNKGNFPGRFSGRQFSNSRSEMNVSTLELGDSALYLCASSPMDRAEAFFGQGTRLTVV.

The chain carries TRBV7-2 and TRBJ2-2; no clear D. From germline, CDR1 is SGHTA and CDR2 FQGNSA. This CDR3 has 14 residues. The V gene lost 3 bases and the J gene lost 8 bases, with 13 bases spanning the gap. The CDR3 reads CASSFSFASGELFF. The CDR3 bases are TGTGCCAGCAGCTTTTCATTCGCGTCGGGGGAGCTGTTTTTT.

The chain uses TRBV19 and TRBJ1-5; TRBD1 aligns across 7 bases. In germline, CDR1 is LNHDA, CDR2 SQIVND (reference sequence). The CDR3 spans 15 residues. V lost 6 bases, J lost 3 bases, and 8 bases stayed unmatched. This chain's CDR3 is CASRPTGAVNQPQHF. In DNA form, the CDR3 reads TGTGCCAGTAGGCCAACAGGGGCGGTCAATCAGCCCCAGCATTTT.